This TCR beta chain was observed in a study of shared clonotypes between healthy human individuals. Original analysis: Sequence data from immunoSEQ were junction-only and lacked quality scores; consequently, filtering differed. Assay: immunoSEQ multiplex PCR; the TCRdb copy retains only in-frame clones and omits some. V, J and clone size derive from that table, while D and trimming were established from the DNA sequence. The sample holds fewer than 400,000 clones, approximately 79% seen once. This clone has just a few counts. Its antigen remains unidentified. Other DNA sequences in the sample encode the same CDR3. The V end lost 4 bases, the J end lost 4 bases, and 7 bases lay between the germline ends. The CDR3 has 11 amino acids. From germline, CDR1 is SQVTM and CDR2 ANQGSEA. The study, taken as a whole, reports: For naive CD4 cells, around 5.1% of clonotypes were shared across a few donors.

All participating donors were Caucasian adults from Nashville, Tennessee. Negatively enriched CD4+ T cells were divided by CD45RA into naive and memory. Input material: memory CD4+ T cells sorted from blood. The subset here: CD45RA-negative fraction. The chain is built from TRBV29-1 and TRBJ2-5; D gene unclear. This TCR was sampled from a man younger than 40 in good health. The DNA for the CDR3 is TGCAGCGTTGTGGTGGGAGAGACCCAGTACTTC. It encodes CSVVVGETQYF.